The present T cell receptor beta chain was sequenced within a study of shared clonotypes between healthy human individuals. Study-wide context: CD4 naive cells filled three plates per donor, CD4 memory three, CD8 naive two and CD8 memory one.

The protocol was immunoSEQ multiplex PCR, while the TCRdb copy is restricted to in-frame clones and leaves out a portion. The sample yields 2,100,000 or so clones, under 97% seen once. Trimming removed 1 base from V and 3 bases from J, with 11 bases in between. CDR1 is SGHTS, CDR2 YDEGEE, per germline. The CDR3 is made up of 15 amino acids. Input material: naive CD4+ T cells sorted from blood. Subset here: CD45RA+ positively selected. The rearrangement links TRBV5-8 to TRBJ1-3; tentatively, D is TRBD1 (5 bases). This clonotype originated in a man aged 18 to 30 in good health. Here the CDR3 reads CASSLRGSSGNTIYF. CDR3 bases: TGTGCCAGCAGCTTGAGGGGATCTAGTGGAAACACCATATATTTT.